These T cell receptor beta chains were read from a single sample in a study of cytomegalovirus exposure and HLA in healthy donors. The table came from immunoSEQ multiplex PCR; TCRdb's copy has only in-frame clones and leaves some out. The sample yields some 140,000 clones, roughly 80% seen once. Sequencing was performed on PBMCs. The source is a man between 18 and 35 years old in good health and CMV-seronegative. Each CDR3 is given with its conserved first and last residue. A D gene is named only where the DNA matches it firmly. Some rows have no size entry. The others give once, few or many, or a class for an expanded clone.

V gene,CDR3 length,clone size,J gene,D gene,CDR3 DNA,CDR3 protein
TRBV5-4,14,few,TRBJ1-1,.,TGTGCCAGCAGCCTGGAGAGTGTGAACACTGAAGCTTTCTTT,CASSLESVNTEAFF
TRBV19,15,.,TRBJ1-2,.,TGTGCCAGTAGTACCACCGGGTCGGAAAGATATGGCTACACCTTC,CASSTTGSERYGYTF
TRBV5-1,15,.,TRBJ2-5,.,TGCGCCAGCAGCTTGGACGGGTTGGATACAGAGACCCAGTACTTC,CASSLDGLDTETQYF
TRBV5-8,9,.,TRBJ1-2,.,TGTGCCAGTAGAGGTGGCTACACCTTC,CASRGGYTF
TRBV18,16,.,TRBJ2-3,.,TGTGCCAGCTCACCCCTCACACGGGGAACCACAGATACGCAGTATTTT,CASSPLTRGTTDTQYF
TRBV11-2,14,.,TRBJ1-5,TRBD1,TGTGCCAGCAGCCCCGGGACAGGGGCTCAGCCCCAGCATTTT,CASSPGTGAQPQHF
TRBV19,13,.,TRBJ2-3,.,TGTGCCAGTAGTATTACAGGCACAGATACGCAGTATTTT,CASSITGTDTQYF
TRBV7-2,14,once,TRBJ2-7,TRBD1,TGTGCCAGCAGCCCTTACAGGGGTTTCTACGAGCAGTACTTC,CASSPYRGFYEQYF
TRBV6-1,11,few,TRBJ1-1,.,TGTGCCAGCGATCGGGGCACTGAAGCTTTCTTT,CASDRGTEAFF
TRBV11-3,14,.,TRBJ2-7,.,TGTGCCAGCAGCTTAGATGGTAGATCCAACGAGCAGTACTTC,CASSLDGRSNEQYF
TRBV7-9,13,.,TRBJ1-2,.,TGTGCCAGCAGCTCACTCGGGGACTATGGCTACACCTTC,CASSSLGDYGYTF
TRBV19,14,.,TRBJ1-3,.,TGTGCCAGTAGTATTGGAGGGTACGGAAACACCATATATTTT,CASSIGGYGNTIYF
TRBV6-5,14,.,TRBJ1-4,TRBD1,TGTGCCAGCCGGTCACAGGGGGTGGCTGAAAAACTGTTTTTT,CASRSQGVAEKLFF
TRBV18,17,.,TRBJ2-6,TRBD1,TGTGCCAGCTCACCAGGGACAGGACTCTCTGGGGCCAACGTCCTGACTTTC,CASSPGTGLSGANVLTF
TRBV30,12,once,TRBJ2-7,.,TGTGCCTGGAGCCTTGACACTTACGAGCAGTACTTC,CAWSLDTYEQYF
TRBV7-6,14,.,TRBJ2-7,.,TGTGCCAGCAGCTTAGAGCAGGGTTCCCACGAGCAGTACTTC,CASSLEQGSHEQYF
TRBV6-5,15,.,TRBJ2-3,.,TGTGCCAGCAGACTGACTACCCTGGGGACAGATACGCAGTATTTT,CASRLTTLGTDTQYF
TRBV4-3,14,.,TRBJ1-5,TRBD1,TGCGCCAGCAGCCCGCGACAGGGGAGCCAGCCCCAGCATTTT,CASSPRQGSQPQHF
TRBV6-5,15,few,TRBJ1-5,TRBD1,TGTGCCAGCAGTCTCGACAGGGTCGGGAATCAGCCCCAGCATTTT,CASSLDRVGNQPQHF
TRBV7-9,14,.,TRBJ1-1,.,TGTGCCAGCAGCCTGACAACTTCCAACACTGAAGCTTTCTTT,CASSLTTSNTEAFF
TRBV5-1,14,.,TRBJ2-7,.,TGCGCCAGCAGCTTGGTTTCCCGGGACAACGAGCAGTACTTC,CASSLVSRDNEQYF
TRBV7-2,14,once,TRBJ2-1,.,TGTGCCAGCAGCCGACACAGGGCCTACAATGAGCAGTTCTTC,CASSRHRAYNEQFF
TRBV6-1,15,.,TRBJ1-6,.,TGTGCCACCACCCTCTTCGACAGTTATAATTCACCCCTCCACTTT,CATTLFDSYNSPLHF
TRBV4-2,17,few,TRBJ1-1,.,TGTGCCAGCAGCCAAGTTGGAACTTCCGGACACAGGGACCGAGCTTTCTTT,CASSQVGTSGHRDRAFF
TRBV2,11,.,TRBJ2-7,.,TGTGCCAGCAAGGGGGTGCGCGAGCAGTACTTC,CASKGVREQYF
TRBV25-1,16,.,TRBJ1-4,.,TGTGCCAGCAGTGAGCTGCTTCGGGGAACTAATGAAAAACTGTTTTTT,CASSELLRGTNEKLFF
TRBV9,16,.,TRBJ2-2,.,TGTGCCAGCAGCCCGACCTCGGCAGGGAAGGCCGGGGAGCTGTTTTTT,CASSPTSAGKAGELFF
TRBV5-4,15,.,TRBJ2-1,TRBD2,TGTGCCAGCAGCCGCGGGGGGGTCTCCTACAATGAGCAGTTCTTC,CASSRGGVSYNEQFF
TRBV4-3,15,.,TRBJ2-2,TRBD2,TGCGCCAGCAGCGCGCGGGGGGCCAACACCGGGGAGCTGTTTTTT,CASSARGANTGELFF
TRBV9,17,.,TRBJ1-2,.,TGTGCCAGCAGCGTAGATGCAGGGAAAGGAACAGACTATGGCTACACCTTC,CASSVDAGKGTDYGYTF
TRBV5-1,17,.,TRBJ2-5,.,TGCGCCAGCAGCAGGTGGACAGGAGGGGTTTTTCAAGAGACCCAGTACTTC,CASSRWTGGVFQETQYF
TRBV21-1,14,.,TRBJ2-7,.,TGTGCCAGCAGCAAAGCGAGCGCCGTCTACGAGCAGTACTTC,CASSKASAVYEQYF
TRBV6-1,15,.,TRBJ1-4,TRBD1,TGTGCCAGCGGGGGACAGGGCGGCTATAATGAAAAACTGTTTTTT,CASGGQGGYNEKLFF